Listed here are 25 T cell receptor beta chains from one sample, sequenced in a study of read filtering for tumor transcriptome and immune sequencing. The library was built from about 400 ng RNA with molecular barcoded adaptors for alpha/delta and beta/gamma chains. TCRdb recomputed calls from the reads with MiXCR, one row per CDR3 protein. The sample holds 65,000 or so distinct CDR3 sequences, less than 20% seen once. Sequences were obtained from a population of CD138-negative cells sorted from bone marrow. All receptors derive from a donor over 35 with multiple myeloma.

Many counts were recorded for this clonotype. The chain employs TRBV20-1 and TRBJ2-5; 11 bases agree with TRBD2. The CDR3 has 15 amino acids. Germline V gives CDR1 DFQATT, CDR2 SNEGSKA (reference sequence). Trimming cost V 7 bases and J 2 bases; bases outside gene matches: 9. CDR3 loop: CSVGVGLAAQETQYF. CDR3 nucleotide sequence: TGCAGTGTTGGGGTGGGACTAGCGGCTCAAGAGACCCAGTACTTC.

At least ten counts were recorded for this clonotype. This rearrangement joins TRBV12-3 or TRBV12-4 to TRBJ1-4; 8 bases line up with TRBD1. This CDR3 comprises 14 residues. The V gene end was trimmed by 8 bases and the J gene end by 6 bases; junction bases not matched to a gene: 8. The CDR3 is CASSFGQGDEKLFF. For the CDR3, the DNA is TGTGCCAGCTCTTTTGGACAGGGTGATGAAAAACTGTTTTTT.

Of note for this clonotype: Given a much more abundant clone one base away, this may be a read error. Since the CDR3 does not end with the conserved phenylalanine or tryptophan, this likely comes from a read error. The chain recombines TRBV10-3 with TRBJ2-2; D unresolved. The CDR3 loop spans 15 amino acids. V was cut by 5 bases and J by 0 bases, with 10 bases left in between. Per the germline V gene, CDR1 is ENHRY and CDR2 is SYGVKD. CDR3 coding DNA: TGTGCCATCAGTCCGGACCGATCGAACACCGGGGAGCTGTTTCTT. Protein product: CAISPDRSNTGELFL.

Concerning this clonotype itself: Given a far larger clone just one base away, this is likely a sequencing read error. This likely comes from a read error, as the CDR3 has no conserved phenylalanine or tryptophan at its end. The chain carries TRBV11-1 and TRBJ2-1, with 13 bases lining up with TRBD2. The V gene end was trimmed by 2 bases and the J gene end by 7 bases; junction bases not matched to a gene: 5. Looked up from germline, CDR1 is SGHAT and CDR2 is FQDESV (reference sequence). CDR3 length: 16 residues. As DNA, the CDR3 is TGTGCCAGCAGCTTAATGGGACTAGCGGGGAAAAATGAGCAGTTCTCC. This translates into CASSLMGLAGKNEQFS.

This clonotype occurred a few times. This chain connects TRBV12-3 or TRBV12-4 to TRBJ1-6; maybe TRBD1 (6 bases). The CDR3 spans 15 residues. Trimming took 1 base from V and 8 from J, leaving 12 bases between them. As DNA, the CDR3 is TGTGCCAGCAGTTTAGGGCGGGGGGCGCATTCACCCCTCCACTTT. Protein product: CASSLGRGAHSPLHF.

The chain recombines TRBV11-2 with TRBJ2-7, with 8 bases fitting TRBD2. CDR3 size: 13 residues. Per germline, CDR1 SGHAT and CDR2 FQNNGV. V was clipped by 6 bases and J by 0 bases; unmatched bases: 1. The CDR3 sequence is CASRTSGSYEQYF. Written as DNA, the CDR3 is TGTGCCAGCAGAACTAGCGGCTCCTACGAGCAGTACTTC.

This clonotype was seen more than once but under ten times. The chain is built from TRBV6-6 and TRBJ1-4; 9 bases line up with TRBD1. CDR3 size: 15 residues. With V trimmed by 5 bases and J by 7 bases, 8 bases remained unmatched. Per the germline V gene, CDR1 is MNHNY and CDR2 is SVGAGI (reference sequence). CDR3: CASSQPGQGVEKLFF. CDR3 nucleotides: TGTGCCAGCAGTCAACCGGGACAGGGAGTTGAAAAACTGTTTTTT.

This clonotype was observed at least ten times. The chain is built from TRBV18 and TRBJ2-7; D ambiguous. The V and J ends lost 1 base and 4 bases respectively, with 8 bases between them. CDR3 length equals 13 residues. The germline gives CDR1 KGHSH, CDR2 LQKENI. In nucleotides, the CDR3 is TGTGCCAGCTCACCACGAAGAGGTTACGAGCAGTACTTC. This encodes CASSPRRGYEQYF.

This clonotype was recorded only once. The rearrangement uses TRBV28 and TRBJ1-5; D gene uncertain. The CDR3 runs 13 residues. V lost 2 bases and J lost 7, with 9 bases in between. From germline, CDR1 is MDHEN and CDR2 SYDVKM. In DNA, the CDR3 is TGTGCCAGCAGTTTAACGGGTCGACAGCCCCAGCATTTT. Translating gives CASSLTGRQPQHF.

This clonotype occurred many times. This chain connects TRBV3-1 to TRBJ2-7, with D possibly matching TRBD1 (6 bases). This CDR3 contains 15 residues. V lost 0 bases and J lost 7, with 16 bases in between. Germline-derived CDR1 and CDR2 are LGHDT and YNNKEL (reference sequence). This chain's CDR3 is CASSQELRGKGEQYF. In DNA, the CDR3 is TGTGCCAGCAGCCAAGAGCTCAGGGGAAAAGGTGAGCAGTACTTC.

This clonotype was found many times. Germline and junction disagree at one end, which may indicate a read error. This rearrangement joins TRBV7-7 to TRBJ2-3, with D perhaps TRBD2 (6 bases). Germline V gives CDR1 SSHAT, CDR2 FNYEAQ (reference sequence). This CDR3 has 14 amino acids. The CDR3 here is CASSPGTAADTQYF. CDR3 nucleotides: TGTGCTAGCAGCCCCGGGACTGCGGCAGATACGCAGTATTTT.

This sequence joins TRBV19 and TRBJ2-7; D not resolved. The germline V and J ends were trimmed by 8 bases and 0 bases, with 8 bases remaining between them. Germline lookup yields CDR1 LNHDA and CDR2 SQIVND (reference sequence). This CDR3 has 12 residues. In DNA, the CDR3 is TGTGCCAGTCTCGGAAACTCCTACGAGCAGTACTTC. This encodes CASLGNSYEQYF.

This clonotype has a count of ten or more. The rearrangement joins TRBV29-1 to TRBJ2-3; perhaps TRBD2 as D (6 bases). Germline V lookup: CDR1 SQVTM, CDR2 ANQGSEA. This CDR3 region has 14 residues. The V end lost 4 bases, the J end lost 0 bases, and 11 bases lay between the germline ends. As DNA, the CDR3 is TGCAGCGTTGCCCAGCGGGCCAGCACAGATACGCAGTATTTT. Amino acids: CSVAQRASTDTQYF.

This clonotype has at least ten counts. The J gene is TRBJ2-1, the V gene TRBV7-2; 8 bases map to TRBD2. The CDR3 consists of 15 residues. V lost 8 bases and J lost 7; bases outside the gene matches: 13. Germline V gene data show CDR1 as SGHTA and CDR2 as FQGNSA. The CDR3 here is CASRGSGNNRNEQFF. The DNA of the CDR3 is TGTGCCAGCCGTGGTAGCGGGAACAACAGGAATGAGCAGTTCTTC. The whole variable domain, remainder taken from reference TRBV7-2 and TRBJ2-1, is GAGVSQSPSNKVTEKGKDVELRCDPISGHTALYWYRQSLGQGLEFLIYFQGNSAPDKSGLPSDRFSAERTGGSVSTLTIQRTQQEDSAVYLCASRGSGNNRNEQFFGPGTRLTVL.

This clonotype was seen ten or more times. CDR3 sequence (DNA): TGTGCCAGCAGCTTAGCCCCCGTAGTAGGCGGAACCGGGGAGCTGTTTTTT. Its protein is CASSLAPVVGGTGELFF. This chain uses TRBV7-6 with TRBJ2-2; D is unresolved. The CDR3 has 17 amino acids. Germline-derived CDR1 and CDR2 are SGHVS and FNYEAQ. The germline V and J ends were trimmed by 0 bases and 5 bases, with 16 bases remaining between them.

This clonotype appeared many times. The CDR3 loop is CASRPRPSWYEQYF. DNA of the CDR3: TGTGCCAGCAGGCCCCGACCCTCTTGGTACGAGCAGTACTTC. V and J are TRBV28 and TRBJ2-7; D remains unclear. Per the germline V gene, CDR1 is MDHEN and CDR2 is SYDVKM. The CDR3 contains 14 residues. Between the trimmed V and J ends, which lost 6 bases and 4 bases, there was a span of 16 bases.

This clonotype was observed a few times. J is TRBJ1-1 and V is TRBV29-1; D uncertain. The CDR3 totals 14 residues. Germline V gene lookup returns CDR1 SQVTM and CDR2 ANQGSEA. Trimming took off 1 base at V and 0 bases at J, with 9 bases between the two ends. The CDR3 DNA follows: TGCAGCGTTGAAGGTGCCAGTGTGAACACTGAAGCTTTCTTT. Residues: CSVEGASVNTEAFF.

This clonotype was picked up many times. The chain couples TRBV29-1 to TRBJ1-1; D possibly corresponds to TRBD1 (5 bases). The CDR3 consists of 13 residues. Germline CDR1 reads SQVTM; CDR2 reads ANQGSEA. V was shortened by 4 bases and J by 6 bases, with 15 bases between the two germline ends. The CDR3 sequence: CSVVGLEGSEAFF. CDR3 sequence (DNA): TGCAGCGTTGTTGGCTTAGAGGGGTCTGAAGCTTTCTTT.

This clonotype was seen ten or more times. The chain employs TRBV5-6 and TRBJ1-2; the D gene is possibly TRBD1 (6 bases). CDR3 length equals 18 residues. V lost 4 bases, J lost 4 bases, and 26 bases lay in between. Germline V gene data show CDR1 as SGHDT and CDR2 as YYEEEE. Here the CDR3 DNA reads TGTGCCAGCAGCCCGAAGCCCCATATGGGGGGCGCGAGCTATGGCTACACCTTC. Translated, it gives CASSPKPHMGGASYGYTF.

A remark on this clonotype: An end of the junction differs from the germline gene, which may be a read error. The chain joins TRBV29-1 to TRBJ1-4; no clear D. This CDR3 spans 14 amino acids. Germline values: CDR1 SQVTM, CDR2 ANQGSEA. The CDR3 region has the DNA TGTAGCGTTGAGATGACCGGCCTCAATGAAATACTGTTTTTT. Its protein is CSVEMTGLNEILFF.

This clonotype has at least ten counts. The chain has TRBV7-2 and TRBJ2-1; D is ambiguous. V lost 5 bases to trimming and J lost 6 bases, with 11 bases between them. The CDR3 spans 13 residues. Germline V gives CDR1 SGHTA, CDR2 FQGNSA. For the CDR3, the DNA is TGTGCCAGCAGCCTAGGCTACCCCAATGAGCAGTTCTTC. Encoded protein: CASSLGYPNEQFF.

At least ten counts were recorded for this clonotype. DNA of the CDR3: TGTGCCAGCAGCGACGGGAGCAGGGGAAGAACCGGGGAGCTGTTTTTT. Its translation: CASSDGSRGRTGELFF. The V call is TRBV5-4, the J call TRBJ2-2, with D perhaps assigned TRBD1 or TRBD2 (6 bases each). The V and J ends lost 4 bases and 5 bases respectively, with 18 bases between them. CDR3 length: 16 residues. Looked up from germline, CDR1 is SGHNT and CDR2 is YYREEE (reference sequence).

This clonotype appeared many times. J is TRBJ1-1 and V is TRBV5-1, with D maybe TRBD1 (5 bases). The CDR3 is 15 residues long. Germline V CDR1 and CDR2: SGHRS, YFSETQ. V was cut by 0 bases and J by 6 bases, with 15 bases left in between. DNA for the CDR3: TGCGCCAGCAGCTTGGGCGGCTGGGAGGGGTCTGAAGCTTTCTTT. Residues: CASSLGGWEGSEAFF.

In regard to this clonotype: It is likely a read error: a sequence one base away is far more abundant. The genes are TRBV3-2 and TRBJ2-5; TRBD2, the D gene given by the table, was not confirmed from the DNA. TRBV3-2 is given as a pseudogene. This CDR3 has 12 amino acids. The chain's CDR3 is CASSPLGETQYF. CDR3 DNA sequence: TGTGCCAGCAGCCCGCTAGGAGAGACCCAGTACTTC.

This clonotype showed up just a few times. A much larger clone lies a single base off, so this may be a read error. The rearrangement joins TRBV29-1 to TRBJ2-3; D is perhaps TRBD1 (5 bases). The J call could be wrong; TRBJ1-5 is a better fit for the DNA end. The CDR3 extends over 13 amino acids. The germline V gene has CDR1 SQVTM and CDR2 ANQGSEA. The CDR3 DNA sequence: TGCAGCGTTGAGGGGCCTAGCACAGATACGCAGCATTTT. Translating gives CSVEGPSTDTQHF.